Sequencing of this T cell receptor (beta chain) was carried out in a study of cytomegalovirus exposure and HLA in healthy donors. Primers included in the PCR were 60 Vbeta and 13 Jbeta primers. The assay was immunoSEQ multiplex PCR, and TCRdb's table has in-frame clones only and misses some. Among more than 120,000 clones listed, over 75% were seen once. CDR1 SGHTA and CDR2 FQGTGA come from the germline V gene. This CDR3 spans 13 amino acids. Deletions cut 4 bases from V and 6 bases from J, with 13 bases between. Study-wide findings and caveats: Exclusion as indistinguishable affected some V segments, including TRBV6-2 and TRBV6-3. A later analysis linked a missense DCLRE1C variant to TCR beta V- and J-gene trimming. Later, an analysis found that common viral pathogens appeared to be linked with several of the most significant clusters. The study put 160 or so TCR beta chains on its list as cytomegalovirus-associated.

Notes on this clone: Its antigen is as yet unknown.

The V call is TRBV7-3, the J call TRBJ2-7; weak D call: TRBD2 (6 bases). The receptor comes from a male donor in good health and CMV-seronegative. Sequencing was done on a sample of PBMCs. CDR3: CASSYSRESEQYF. As DNA, the CDR3 is TGTGCCAGCAGCTACAGTCGGGAGAGCGAGCAGTACTTC.